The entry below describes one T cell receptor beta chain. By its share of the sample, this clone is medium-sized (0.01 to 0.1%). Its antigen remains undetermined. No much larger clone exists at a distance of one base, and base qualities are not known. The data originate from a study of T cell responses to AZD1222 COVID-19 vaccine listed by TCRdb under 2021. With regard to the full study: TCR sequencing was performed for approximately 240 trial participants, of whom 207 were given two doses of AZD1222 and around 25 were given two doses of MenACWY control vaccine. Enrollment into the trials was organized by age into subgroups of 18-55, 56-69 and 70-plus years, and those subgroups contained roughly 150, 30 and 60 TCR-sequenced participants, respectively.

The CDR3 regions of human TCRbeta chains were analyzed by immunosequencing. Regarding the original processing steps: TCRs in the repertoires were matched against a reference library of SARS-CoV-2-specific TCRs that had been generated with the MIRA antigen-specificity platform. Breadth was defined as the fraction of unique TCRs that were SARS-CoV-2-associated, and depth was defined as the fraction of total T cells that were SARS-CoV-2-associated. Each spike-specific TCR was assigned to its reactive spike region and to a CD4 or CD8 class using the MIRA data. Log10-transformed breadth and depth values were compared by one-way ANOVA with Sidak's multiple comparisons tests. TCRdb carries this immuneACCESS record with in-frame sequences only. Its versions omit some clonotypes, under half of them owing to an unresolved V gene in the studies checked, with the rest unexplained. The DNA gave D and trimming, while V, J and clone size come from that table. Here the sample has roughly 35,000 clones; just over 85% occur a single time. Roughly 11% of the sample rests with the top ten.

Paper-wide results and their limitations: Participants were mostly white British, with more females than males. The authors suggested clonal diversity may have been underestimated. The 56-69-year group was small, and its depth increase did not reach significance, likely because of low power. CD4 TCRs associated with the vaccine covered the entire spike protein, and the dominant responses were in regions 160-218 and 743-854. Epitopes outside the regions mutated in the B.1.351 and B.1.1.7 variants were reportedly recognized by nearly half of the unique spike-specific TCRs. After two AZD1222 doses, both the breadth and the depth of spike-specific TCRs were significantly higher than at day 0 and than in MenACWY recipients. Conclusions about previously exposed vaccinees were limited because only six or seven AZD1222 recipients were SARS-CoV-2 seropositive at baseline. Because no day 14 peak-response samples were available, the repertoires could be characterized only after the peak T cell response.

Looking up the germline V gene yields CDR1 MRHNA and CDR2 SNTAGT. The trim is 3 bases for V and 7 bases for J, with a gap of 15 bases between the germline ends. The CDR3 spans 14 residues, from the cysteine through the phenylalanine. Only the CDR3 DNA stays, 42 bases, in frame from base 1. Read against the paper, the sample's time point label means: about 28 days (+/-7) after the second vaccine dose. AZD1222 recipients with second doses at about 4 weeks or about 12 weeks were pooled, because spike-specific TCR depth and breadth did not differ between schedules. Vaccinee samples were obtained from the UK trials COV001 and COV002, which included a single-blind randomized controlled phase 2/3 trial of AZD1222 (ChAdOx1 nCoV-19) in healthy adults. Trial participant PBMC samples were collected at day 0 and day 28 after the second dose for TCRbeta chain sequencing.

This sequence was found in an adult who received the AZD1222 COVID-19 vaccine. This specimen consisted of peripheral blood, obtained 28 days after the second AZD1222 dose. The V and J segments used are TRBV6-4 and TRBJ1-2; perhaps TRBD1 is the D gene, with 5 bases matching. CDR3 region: CASSEVAGRSGYTF. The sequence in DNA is TGTGCCAGCAGTGAAGTGGCAGGGCGGAGTGGCTACACCTTC.